Listed here are 14 T cell receptor beta chains from one sample, sequenced in a study of shared clonotypes between healthy human individuals. Profiled with immunoSEQ multiplex PCR; TCRdb holds only in-frame clones, not every one. Here the sample spans some 1 million clones, 60% to 80% being singletons. Sequencing was done on a sample of memory CD4+ T cells sorted from blood. Specified subset: CD45RA-negative fraction. The receptors were sampled from a man aged 18 to 29 in good health.

This clone was seen more than once but under ten times. The chain uses TRBV10-3 and TRBJ2-5; D is undetermined. This CDR3 contains 14 residues. The V gene lost 10 bases and the J gene lost 1 base, with 16 bases spanning the gap. Germline V gives CDR1 ENHRY, CDR2 SYGVKD. The CDR3 DNA reads as TGTGCCACCCATCCGGTAGGCATCCAAGAGACCCAGTACTTC. This translates into CATHPVGIQETQYF.

V is TRBV28 and J is TRBJ1-5; a possible D gene is TRBD1 (5 bases). Germline V gene lookup returns CDR1 MDHEN and CDR2 SYDVKM. Trimming took 5 bases from V and 0 from J, leaving 14 bases between them. The CDR3 runs 16 residues. As DNA, the CDR3 is TGTGCCAGCAGTCACGACAGACGAAATAGCAATCAGCCCCAGCATTTT. This translates into CASSHDRRNSNQPQHF.

The chain has TRBV28 and TRBJ1-1, with D uncertain. Trimming stripped 3 bases from V and 6 bases from J, with 5 bases between. The germline gives CDR1 MDHEN, CDR2 SYDVKM. The CDR3 runs to 11 residues. CDR3 DNA sequence: TGTGCCAGCAGTTTCACCGCTGAAGCTTTCTTT. It codes for CASSFTAEAFF.

The chain employs TRBV7-2 and TRBJ1-3; 7 bases are shared with TRBD1. The CDR3 extends over 16 amino acids. Germline lookup yields CDR1 SGHTA and CDR2 FQGNSA. Trimming cost V 5 bases and J 7 bases; bases outside gene matches: 14. The CDR3 here is CASSVDLTGMGNTIYF. CDR3 nucleotides: TGTGCCAGCAGCGTAGATTTGACAGGGATGGGCAACACCATATATTTT.

This chain links TRBV7-3 with TRBJ1-3, with D tentatively TRBD1 (6 bases). This CDR3 has 14 residues. Trimming shortened V by 2 bases and J by 7 bases, and 12 bases separated the two germline ends. Germline V gene sequence: CDR1 SGHTA, CDR2 FQGTGA. CDR3 in amino acids: CASSLQGPGNTIYF. CDR3 in DNA: TGTGCCAGCAGCTTACAGGGGCCGGGGAACACCATATATTTT.

J is TRBJ1-2 and V is TRBV5-4, with D uncertain. The CDR3 is 14 residues long. V was pared by 1 base and J by 4 bases, with 11 bases between. CDR1 is SGHNT and CDR2 is YYREEE in the germline V gene (reference sequence). The CDR3 DNA sequence: TGTGCCAGCAGCTTGAGGAACGGAGGCTATGGCTACACCTTC. Translating gives CASSLRNGGYGYTF.

V usage is TRBV2 and J usage is TRBJ2-7; the D is unclear. Looked up from germline, CDR1 is SNHLY and CDR2 is FYNNEI. CDR3 size: 14 residues. Trimming pared 3 bases from V and 2 bases from J, leaving 11 bases between. CDR3 amino acids: CASSDGRNPYEQYF. The CDR3 bases are TGTGCCAGCAGTGATGGCCGAAATCCCTACGAGCAGTACTTC.

For this clone: A single base separates this from a much larger clone, so it may be a read error. This rearrangement joins TRBV7-3 to TRBJ2-2; tentatively, D is TRBD2 (5 bases). Trimming took 2 bases from V and 1 from J, leaving 5 bases between them. The CDR3 extends over 14 amino acids. CDR1 and CDR2 (germline): SGHTA, FQGTGA. The CDR3 spells CASSLAGNTGELFF. CDR3 bases: TGTGCCAGCAGCTTAGCGGGGAACACCGGGGAGCTGTTTTTT.

The CDR3 coding sequence is TGTGCCAGCTCACCCCGAGGGGAGCGGGGGAAATGGGAGACCCAGTACTTC. This encodes CASSPRGERGKWETQYF. This chain connects TRBV18 to TRBJ2-5; 8 bases align to TRBD2. Germline V gene sequence: CDR1 KGHSH, CDR2 LQKENI. The CDR3 contains 17 residues. The trim removed 3 bases at V and 5 bases at J, leaving 14 bases unmatched.

About this clone itself: Just one base apart from a much larger clone, this may be a read error. The rearrangement uses TRBV5-5 and TRBJ2-2, with D uncertain. This CDR3 region has 15 residues. The V gene's germline CDR1 is SGHKS and CDR2 YYEKEE (reference sequence). CDR3 sequence reads: CASSQDPNPTEELFF. In DNA form, the CDR3 reads TGTGCCAGCAGCCAGGACCCCAACCCCACCGAGGAGCTGTTTTTT.

V is TRBV4-1 and J is TRBJ2-4; 12 nucleotides agree with TRBD1. Germline CDR1 and CDR2: MGHRA and YSYEKL. Trimming took 2 bases from V and 5 from J; bases not matched to a gene: 7. This CDR3 region has 17 residues. CDR3 DNA sequence: TGCGCCAGCAGCCAAACTCCGGGACAGGGGGCCGAAAACATTCAGTACTTC. This sequence encodes CASSQTPGQGAENIQYF.

The chain carries TRBV10-3 and TRBJ2-2; the D gene is possibly TRBD2 (6 bases). The germline CDR1 and CDR2 sequences are ENHRY and SYGVKD. The CDR3 runs to 17 residues. Trimming pared 4 bases from V and 6 bases from J, leaving 21 bases between. The DNA for the CDR3 is TGTGCCATCAGTGCCCCTTCTGGGCGGGGCGTTTCCGGGGAGCTGTTTTTT. It is translated as CAISAPSGRGVSGELFF.

The chain carries TRBV28 and TRBJ2-1; 8 bases map to TRBD2. Trimming took 2 bases from V and 4 from J; bases not matched to a gene: 7. The CDR3 is 16 amino acids. In germline, CDR1 is MDHEN, CDR2 SYDVKM. The CDR3 DNA is TGTGCCAGCAGTTTAAAAGCGGCTAGCGGGTACAATGAGCAGTTCTTC. Translation: CASSLKAASGYNEQFF.

CDR3 nucleotide sequence: TGCGCCAGCAGCGACCGGACTACTACATACAATGAGCAGTTCTTC. Amino acids: CASSDRTTTYNEQFF. The V call is TRBV5-1, the J call TRBJ2-1, with D perhaps TRBD2 (6 bases). The V gene's germline CDR1 is SGHRS and CDR2 YFSETQ. V lost 4 bases and J lost 4, with 15 bases in between. CDR3 length equals 15 residues.